Presented here are 15 T cell receptor beta chains from one specimen sequenced in a study of T-cell reconstitution after alpha-beta-depleted transplantation in children. It was with unique molecular identifiers that the TCRbeta library was prepared. TCRdb ran MiXCR on the PCR reads and lists one entry per CDR3 protein. The sample lists about 980,000 distinct CDR3 sequences; about 30% were seen once. Sequencing was performed on PBMCs, mostly from graft donor cells, taken 360 days after TCRalphabeta/CD19-depleted stem cell transplant. These receptors were obtained from a boy in the first two years of life who had a stem cell transplant for SCID, so the T cells may come from the graft donor.

This rearrangement joins TRBV29-1 to TRBJ2-7; 11 nucleotides line up with TRBD1. The CDR3 runs to 15 residues. Germline CDR1 reads SQVTM; CDR2 reads ANQGSEA. V shed 4 bases and J 3 bases; nucleotides not matched to a gene: 8. Here the CDR3 DNA reads TGCAGCGTTGCCAAACCCGGGACAGGGGGCTACGAGCAGTACTTC. Translation gives CSVAKPGTGGYEQYF.

This chain uses TRBV5-1 with TRBJ2-3; D may be TRBD2 (6 bases). Trimming removed 7 bases at V and 2 bases at J, with 23 bases between. The CDR3 runs to 17 residues. Germline CDR1 is SGHRS and CDR2 is YFSETQ. CDR3 in amino acids: CASRTGEAPLLTDTQYF. In DNA, the CDR3 is TGCGCCAGCCGAACCGGGGAGGCCCCCCTTCTCACAGATACGCAGTATTTT.

The chain links TRBV20-1 to TRBJ2-4, with 8 nucleotides matching TRBD1. The CDR3 runs 14 residues. J gave up 4 bases and V 6 bases, and 8 bases lay outside the gene matches. From germline, CDR1 is DFQATT and CDR2 SNEGSKA (reference sequence). The CDR3 nucleotides read TGCAGTGCCCGAAGGGACAGGATGAAAAACATTCAGTACTTC. Protein: CSARRDRMKNIQYF.

The table lists this clonotype with a few counts. The rearrangement joins TRBV5-1 to TRBJ1-1; D call uncertain. CDR3 length: 19 amino acids. Germline V gene sequence: CDR1 SGHRS, CDR2 YFSETQ. Trimming took off 0 bases at V and 0 bases at J, with 21 bases between the two ends. CDR3 protein: CASSLAIDILETMNTEAFF. The DNA of the CDR3 is TGCGCCAGCAGCTTGGCTATTGATATCCTCGAGACGATGAACACTGAAGCTTTCTTT.

This clonotype was detected ten times or more. This sequence joins TRBV15 and TRBJ2-1; 10 bases map to TRBD2. V lost 9 bases and J lost 7; bases outside the gene matches: 9. CDR3 length: 14 amino acids. Germline V lookup: CDR1 LNHNV, CDR2 YYDKDF (reference sequence). The CDR3 DNA reads as TGTGCCACAGCCACTAGCGGGGTGAAGAATGAGCAGTTCTTC. Amino acids: CATATSGVKNEQFF.

Written as DNA, the CDR3 is TGTGCCATCAGTGAAACTAGCGGATCCTACGAGCAGTACTTC. Its translation: CAISETSGSYEQYF. This sequence joins TRBV10-3 and TRBJ2-7; 8 bases line up with TRBD2. Trimming at V came to 3 bases and at J to 1 base, leaving 2 bases not matched to a gene. Germline V CDR1 and CDR2: ENHRY, SYGVKD. The CDR3 is 14 residues long.

This clonotype turned up a few times. The CDR3 nucleotides read TGTGCCATCAGTGAGAGATCCTCCCATCAGTACTTC. Translated, it gives CAISERSSHQYF. The chain has TRBV10-3 and TRBJ2-7; the D is unclear. The CDR3 is made up of 12 amino acids. With 2 bases removed from V and 10 bases from J, the gap between germline ends came to 12 bases. In germline, CDR1 is ENHRY, CDR2 SYGVKD.

Ten or more counts support this clonotype. V is TRBV3-1 and J is TRBJ2-5; D is uncertain. The germline V and J ends were trimmed by 8 bases and 1 base, with 11 bases remaining between them. Germline CDR1 LGHDT, CDR2 YNNKEL (reference sequence). The length of the CDR3 is 13 residues. This chain's CDR3 is CASSPRTQETQYF. The CDR3 bases are TGTGCCAGCTCACCAAGGACCCAAGAGACCCAGTACTTC.

The genes are TRBV6-1 and TRBJ2-3; TRBD2 agrees at 10 bases. Germline CDR1 MNHNS, CDR2 SASEGT. V gave up 4 bases and J gave up 6 bases; unmatched junction bases: 16. The CDR3 length is 18 residues. The DNA for the CDR3 is TGTGCCAGCAGTGGGGACTTTGCTAGCGGGGGATTTGCTGATACGCAGTATTTT. Translated: CASSGDFASGGFADTQYF.

The J gene is TRBJ1-1, the V gene TRBV5-1, with 8 bases that match TRBD1. CDR1 SGHRS and CDR2 YFSETQ come from the germline V gene. V was pared by 1 base and J by 4 bases, with 3 bases of the junction left unmatched. This CDR3 has 14 amino acids. The CDR3 bases are TGCGCCAGCAGCTTGCACAGGGGGGCCACTGAAGCTTTCTTT. Protein product: CASSLHRGATEAFF.

J is TRBJ2-1 and V is TRBV11-2, with 8 bases aligning to TRBD2. Trimming took 5 bases from V and 8 from J; bases not matched to a gene: 17. Germline values: CDR1 SGHAT, CDR2 FQNNGV. The length of the CDR3 is 17 residues. The chain's CDR3 is CASSPRPGSGGAYEQFF. The CDR3 region has the DNA TGTGCCAGCAGCCCACGACCCGGATCCGGGGGGGCATATGAGCAGTTCTTC.

This clonotype was counted a few times. The chain combines TRBV5-1 with TRBJ2-3; D remains unclear. The CDR3 totals 15 residues. In germline, CDR1 is SGHRS, CDR2 YFSETQ. Trimming took 1 base from V and 0 from J, leaving 9 bases between them. For the CDR3, the DNA is TGCGCCAGCAGCTTGTTCCGGGCCAGCACAGATACGCAGTATTTT. Translating gives CASSLFRASTDTQYF.

This clonotype came up a few times. The chain joins TRBV12-3 or TRBV12-4 to TRBJ1-1; tentative D call: TRBD1 (6 bases). The CDR3 has 14 residues. The germline V and J ends were trimmed by 3 bases and 4 bases, with 12 bases remaining between them. CDR3 DNA: TGTGCCAGCAGTTTCAGTCAGGGGAGCACTGAAGCTTTCTTT. This sequence encodes CASSFSQGSTEAFF.

This clonotype turned up a few times. The chain couples TRBV20-1 to TRBJ1-5; TRBD1 aligns across 7 bases. CDR1 is DFQATT and CDR2 is SNEGSKA in the germline V gene (reference sequence). V lost 3 bases, J lost 6 bases, and 5 bases stayed unmatched. There are 13 residues in the CDR3. DNA for the CDR3: TGCAGTGCTAGGAGAGACAGGGCTCAGCCCCAGCATTTT. Translation gives CSARRDRAQPQHF.

The chain is built from TRBV5-5 and TRBJ1-2, with D possibly TRBD1 on 5 matching bases. The CDR3 covers 15 residues. V lost 3 bases, J lost 1 base, and 13 bases lay in between. From germline, CDR1 is SGHKS and CDR2 YYEKEE (reference sequence). CDR3 in DNA: TGTGCCAGCAGCTCGGGTGGGACTCATAACTATGGCTACACCTTC. It is translated as CASSSGGTHNYGYTF.